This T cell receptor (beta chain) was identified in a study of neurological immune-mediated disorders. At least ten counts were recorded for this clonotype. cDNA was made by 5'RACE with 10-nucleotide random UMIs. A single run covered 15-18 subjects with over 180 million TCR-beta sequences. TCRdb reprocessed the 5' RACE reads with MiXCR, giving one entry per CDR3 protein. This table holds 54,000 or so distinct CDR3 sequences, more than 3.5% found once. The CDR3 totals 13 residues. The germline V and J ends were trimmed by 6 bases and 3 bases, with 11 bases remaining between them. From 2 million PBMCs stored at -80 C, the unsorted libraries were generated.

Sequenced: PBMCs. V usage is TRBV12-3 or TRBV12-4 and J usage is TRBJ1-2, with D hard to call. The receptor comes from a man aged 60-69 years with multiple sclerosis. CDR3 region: CASSPFMDYGYTF. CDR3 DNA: TGTGCCAGCAGCCCTTTCATGGACTATGGCTACACCTTC.